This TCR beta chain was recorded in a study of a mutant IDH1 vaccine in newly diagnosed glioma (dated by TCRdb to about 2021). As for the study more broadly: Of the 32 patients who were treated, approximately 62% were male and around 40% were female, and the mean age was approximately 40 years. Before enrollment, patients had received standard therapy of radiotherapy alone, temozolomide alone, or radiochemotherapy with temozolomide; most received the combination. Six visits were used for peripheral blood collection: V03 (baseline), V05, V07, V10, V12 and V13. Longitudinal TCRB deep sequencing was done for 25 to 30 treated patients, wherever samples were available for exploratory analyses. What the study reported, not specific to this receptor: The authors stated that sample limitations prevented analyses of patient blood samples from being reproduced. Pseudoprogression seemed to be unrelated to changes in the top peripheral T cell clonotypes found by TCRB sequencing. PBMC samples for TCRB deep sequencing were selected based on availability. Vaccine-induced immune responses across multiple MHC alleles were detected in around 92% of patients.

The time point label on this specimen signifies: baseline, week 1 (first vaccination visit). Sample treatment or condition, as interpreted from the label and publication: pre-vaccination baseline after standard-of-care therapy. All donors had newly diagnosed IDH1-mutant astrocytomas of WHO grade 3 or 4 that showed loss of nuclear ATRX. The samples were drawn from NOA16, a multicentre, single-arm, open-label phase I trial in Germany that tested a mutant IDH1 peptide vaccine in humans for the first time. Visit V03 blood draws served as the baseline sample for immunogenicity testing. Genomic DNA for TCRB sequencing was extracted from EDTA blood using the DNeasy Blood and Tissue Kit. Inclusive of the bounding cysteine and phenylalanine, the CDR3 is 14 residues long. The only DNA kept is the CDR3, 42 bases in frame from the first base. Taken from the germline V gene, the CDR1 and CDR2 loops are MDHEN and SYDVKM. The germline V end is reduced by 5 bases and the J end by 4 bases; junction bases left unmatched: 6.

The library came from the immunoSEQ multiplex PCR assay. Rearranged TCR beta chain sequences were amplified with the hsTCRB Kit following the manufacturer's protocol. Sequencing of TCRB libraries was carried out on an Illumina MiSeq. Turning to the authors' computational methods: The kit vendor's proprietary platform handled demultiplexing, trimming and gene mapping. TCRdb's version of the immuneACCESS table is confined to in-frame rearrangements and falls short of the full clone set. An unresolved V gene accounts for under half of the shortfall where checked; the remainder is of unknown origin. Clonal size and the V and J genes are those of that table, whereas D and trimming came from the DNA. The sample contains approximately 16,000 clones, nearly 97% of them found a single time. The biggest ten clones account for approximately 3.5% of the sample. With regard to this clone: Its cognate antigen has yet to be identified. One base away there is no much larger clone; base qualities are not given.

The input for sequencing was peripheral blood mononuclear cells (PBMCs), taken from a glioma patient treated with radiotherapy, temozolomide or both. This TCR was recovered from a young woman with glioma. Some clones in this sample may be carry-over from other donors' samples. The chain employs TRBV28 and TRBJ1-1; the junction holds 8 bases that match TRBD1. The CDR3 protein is CASSNNRGITEAFF. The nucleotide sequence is TGTGCCAGCAGTAATAACAGGGGGATCACTGAAGCTTTCTTT.